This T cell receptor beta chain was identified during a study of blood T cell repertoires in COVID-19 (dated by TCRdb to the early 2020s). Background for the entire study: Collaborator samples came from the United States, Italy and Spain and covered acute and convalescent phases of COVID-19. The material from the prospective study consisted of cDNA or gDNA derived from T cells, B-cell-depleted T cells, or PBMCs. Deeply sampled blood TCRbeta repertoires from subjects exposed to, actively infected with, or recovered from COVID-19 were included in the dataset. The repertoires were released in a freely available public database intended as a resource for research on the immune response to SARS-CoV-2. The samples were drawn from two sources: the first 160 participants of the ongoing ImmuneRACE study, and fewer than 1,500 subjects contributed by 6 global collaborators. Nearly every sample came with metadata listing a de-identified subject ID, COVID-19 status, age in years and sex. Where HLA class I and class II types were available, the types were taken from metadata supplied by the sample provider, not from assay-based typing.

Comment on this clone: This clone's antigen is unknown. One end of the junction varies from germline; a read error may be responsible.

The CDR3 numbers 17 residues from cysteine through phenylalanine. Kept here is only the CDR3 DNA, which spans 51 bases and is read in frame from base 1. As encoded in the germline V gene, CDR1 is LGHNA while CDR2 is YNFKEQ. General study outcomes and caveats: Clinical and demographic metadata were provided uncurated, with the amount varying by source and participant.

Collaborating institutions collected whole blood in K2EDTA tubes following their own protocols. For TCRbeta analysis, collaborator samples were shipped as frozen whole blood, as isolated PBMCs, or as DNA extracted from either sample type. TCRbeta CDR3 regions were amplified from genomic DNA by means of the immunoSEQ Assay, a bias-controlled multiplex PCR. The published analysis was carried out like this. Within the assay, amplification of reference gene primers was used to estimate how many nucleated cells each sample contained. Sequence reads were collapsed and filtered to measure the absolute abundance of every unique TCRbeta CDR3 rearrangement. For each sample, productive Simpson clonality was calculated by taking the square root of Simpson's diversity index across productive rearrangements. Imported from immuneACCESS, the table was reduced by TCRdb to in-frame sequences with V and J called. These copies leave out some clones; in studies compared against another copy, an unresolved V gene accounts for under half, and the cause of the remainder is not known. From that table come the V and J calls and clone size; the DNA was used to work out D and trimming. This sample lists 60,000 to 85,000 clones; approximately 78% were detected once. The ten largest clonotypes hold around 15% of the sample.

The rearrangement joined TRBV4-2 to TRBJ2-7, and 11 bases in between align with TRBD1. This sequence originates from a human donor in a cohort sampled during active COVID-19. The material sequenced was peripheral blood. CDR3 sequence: CASSKEAGQGAASEQYF. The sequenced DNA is TGTGCCAGCAGCAAAGAGGCCGGACAGGGGGCTGCTAGCGAGCAGTACTTC.